What follows are 32 T cell receptor beta chains derived from one specimen sequenced in a study of shared clonotypes between healthy human individuals. The method was immunoSEQ multiplex PCR; TCRdb's version includes in-frame clones alone and lacks a portion of them. This sample carries about 2.2 million clones, roughly 91% of them seen once, and the ten largest clones take around 1.7%. CD8 cells regarded as naive lacked CD45RO, were positively chosen for CCR7, and omitted terminally differentiated effector memory CD45RA+ cells. Sequenced sample: naive CD8+ T cells from PBMCs. Receptor source: a man younger than 35 in good health. Some clones in this sample may be carry-over from other donors' samples.

The V and J genes are TRBV27 and TRBJ2-7, with 9 bases identical to TRBD1. Germline CDR1 and CDR2: MNHEY and SMNVEV (reference sequence). This CDR3 is 14 amino acids long. V lost 3 bases to trimming and J lost 4 bases; unmatched junction nucleotides: 4. The CDR3 bases are TGTGCCAGCAGTTTCCCCGGACAGGGGTACGAGCAGTACTTC. Amino acids: CASSFPGQGYEQYF.

The chain carries TRBV9 and TRBJ2-7; 8 bases are shared with TRBD1. Germline CDR1 and CDR2: SGDLS and YYNGEE. This CDR3 region has 15 residues. V was clipped by 3 bases and J by 4 bases; unmatched bases: 9. Here the CDR3 DNA reads TGTGCCAGCAGCGGTGGACAGGGATCTTATTACGAGCAGTACTTC. Its translation: CASSGGQGSYYEQYF.

This sequence joins TRBV15 and TRBJ1-1, with D possibly being TRBD1 (5 bases). CDR1 is LNHNV, CDR2 YYDKDF, per germline (reference sequence). V was pared by 3 bases and J by 5 bases, with 16 bases between. The CDR3 consists of 15 residues. CDR3 region: CATSSSKGWGTEAFF. The CDR3 DNA sequence: TGTGCCACCAGCAGTTCTAAGGGGTGGGGGACTGAAGCTTTCTTT.

A note on this clone: In the same sample, other DNA sequences code for this CDR3. The chain is built from TRBV28 and TRBJ1-5; no clear D gene. From germline, CDR1 is MDHEN and CDR2 SYDVKM. V lost 0 bases and J 1 base, leaving 7 bases between the germline ends. This CDR3 is built from 15 residues. In DNA, the CDR3 is TGTGCCAGCAGTTTATGGGGCGGCAGCAATCAGCCCCAGCATTTT. Its translation is CASSLWGGSNQPQHF.

This clone was counted a single time. As DNA, the CDR3 is TGTGCCAGCAGCGTAGCGGGCAGGGTGGACGAGCAGTACTTC. Residues: CASSVAGRVDEQYF. This chain uses TRBV9 with TRBJ2-7; D is possibly TRBD1 (5 bases). The CDR3 totals 14 residues. Germline V CDR1 and CDR2: SGDLS, YYNGEE. V was shortened by 0 bases and J by 5 bases, with 12 bases between the two germline ends.

The chain links TRBV30 to TRBJ2-1; D is uncertain. There are 14 residues in the CDR3. Germline V lookup: CDR1 GTSNPN, CDR2 SVGIG (reference sequence). Trimming removed 1 base from V and 7 bases from J, with 14 bases in between. The CDR3 DNA reads TGTGCCTGGAGTGATACGTTCCGATTAAATGAGCAGTTCTTC. Its translation is CAWSDTFRLNEQFF.

The chain is built from TRBV2 and TRBJ1-1, with D perhaps TRBD1 (5 bases). Trimming took off 8 bases at V and 4 bases at J, with 11 bases between the two ends. In germline, CDR1 is SNHLY, CDR2 FYNNEI. The CDR3 totals 12 residues. The CDR3 region has the DNA TGTGCCAGCGTGGGGGGGTTCACTGAAGCTTTCTTT. It is translated as CASVGGFTEAFF. Using reference TRBV2 and TRBJ1-1 for the parts outside the CDR3, the full variable domain is EPEVTQTPSHQVTQMGQEVILRCVPISNHLYFYWYRQILGQKVEFLVSFYNNEISEKSEIFDDQFSVERPDGSNFTLKIRSTKLEDSAMYFCASVGGFTEAFFGQGTRLTVV.

This clone occurred once. The chain carries TRBV28 and TRBJ2-1; TRBD2 might be the D (5 bases). The CDR3 runs to 12 residues. Trimming pared 6 bases from V and 8 bases from J, leaving 11 bases between. Germline CDR1 is MDHEN and CDR2 is SYDVKM. The CDR3 here is CASSRTVDEQFF. CDR3 DNA sequence: TGTGCCAGCAGCCGGACTGTTGATGAGCAGTTCTTC.

This chain connects TRBV4-1 to TRBJ2-7; 7 positions match TRBD2. CDR1 is MGHRA, CDR2 YSYEKL, per germline. The CDR3 has 15 residues. V shed 1 base, J shed 4 bases, and the junction held 7 bases outside the gene matches. The CDR3 is CASSQGGGWSYEQYF. The CDR3 coding sequence is TGCGCCAGCAGCCAAGGGGGGGGTTGGTCATACGAGCAGTACTTC.

The V and J genes are TRBV28 and TRBJ2-7; a weak D match, TRBD1 (5 bases). CDR1 is MDHEN, CDR2 SYDVKM, per germline. This CDR3 has 15 residues. V was clipped by 2 bases and J by 4 bases, with 15 bases between them. CDR3 residues: CASSLSREGKYEQYF. The CDR3 DNA reads as TGTGCCAGCAGTTTAAGCAGGGAAGGCAAGTACGAGCAGTACTTC.

The V and J genes are TRBV7-8 and TRBJ2-7, with 8 bases fitting TRBD2. The V gene end was trimmed by 5 bases and the J gene end by 5 bases; junction bases not matched to a gene: 11. CDR3 length: 15 residues. Germline assignment: CDR1 SGHVS and CDR2 FQNEAQ. The CDR3, as DNA: TGTGCCAGCAGCCCGTCAGCGGGAGTGGTCCACGAGCAGTACTTC. Translation: CASSPSAGVVHEQYF.

The chain links TRBV6-5 to TRBJ2-3; D might be TRBD1 (6 bases). This CDR3 is 14 amino acids long. The ends were cut back, 2 bases at V and 6 bases at J, with 12 bases in the middle. The germline gives CDR1 MNHEY, CDR2 SVGAGI. CDR3 in DNA: TGTGCCAGCAGTTACAGTGAGGGGGTGGATACGCAGTATTTT. This encodes CASSYSEGVDTQYF.

The rearrangement links TRBV7-2 to TRBJ2-5; 9 nucleotides line up with TRBD2. Trimming at V came to 5 bases and at J to 0 bases, leaving 4 bases not matched to a gene. Germline values: CDR1 SGHTA, CDR2 FQGNSA. The CDR3 has 15 residues. Written as DNA, the CDR3 is TGTGCCAGCAGCAACGCGGGGGGGCACCAAGAGACCCAGTACTTC. Its protein product is CASSNAGGHQETQYF. The variable domain in full, with the rest retrieved from reference TRBV7-2 and TRBJ2-5, is GAGVSQSPSNKVTEKGKDVELRCDPISGHTALYWYRQSLGQGLEFLIYFQGNSAPDKSGLPSDRFSAERTGGSVSTLTIQRTQQEDSAVYLCASSNAGGHQETQYFGPGTRLLVL.

The chain joins TRBV19 to TRBJ2-7, with 9 bases lining up with TRBD1. The CDR3 sequence is 14 residues long. Germline CDR1 LNHDA, CDR2 SQIVND (reference sequence). V was pared by 5 bases and J by 5 bases, with 7 bases of the junction left unmatched. DNA of the CDR3: TGTGCCAGTAGTCGACGGACAGGGGTCGACGAGCAGTACTTC. Its translation: CASSRRTGVDEQYF.

The rearrangement uses TRBV2 and TRBJ2-1; 12 nucleotides align to TRBD2. The V and J ends lost 4 bases and 2 bases, in that order; junction bases with no gene match: 9. The germline V gene encodes CDR1 SNHLY and CDR2 FYNNEI. The length of the CDR3 is 18 residues. The CDR3 protein is CASSGSLAGGPPYNEQFF. In DNA, the CDR3 is TGTGCCAGCAGTGGGTCCCTAGCGGGAGGGCCGCCCTACAATGAGCAGTTCTTC.

V usage is TRBV7-3 and J usage is TRBJ2-2; TRBD2 is a possible D gene (5 bases). CDR3 size: 13 residues. Germline assignment: CDR1 SGHTA and CDR2 FQGTGA. The V and J ends lost 4 bases and 6 bases respectively, with 9 bases between them. CDR3 DNA: TGTGCCAGCAGCTCCGCGGGTGCCGGGGAGCTGTTTTTT. Its translation is CASSSAGAGELFF.

The chain recombines TRBV6-6 with TRBJ1-1, with no clear D. There are 12 residues in the CDR3. The germline V gene has CDR1 MNHNY and CDR2 SVGAGI (reference sequence). The V gene lost 5 bases and the J gene lost 7 bases, with 11 bases spanning the gap. The CDR3 sequence: CASSAGLVEAFF. DNA for the CDR3: TGTGCCAGCAGTGCTGGCCTAGTTGAAGCTTTCTTT.

This chain links TRBV7-8 with TRBJ2-1, with TRBD2 as a possible D gene (6 bases). The V gene lost 7 bases and the J gene lost 7 bases, with 26 bases spanning the gap. The V gene's germline CDR1 is SGHVS and CDR2 FQNEAQ. The CDR3 extends over 17 amino acids. The chain's CDR3 is CASIHPGREKQRNEQFF. The CDR3 DNA follows: TGTGCCAGCATCCATCCCGGACGGGAGAAACAAAGAAATGAGCAGTTCTTC.

The chain couples TRBV28 to TRBJ1-6; D gene unclear. Germline V CDR1 and CDR2: MDHEN, SYDVKM. CDR3 size: 15 residues. Between the trimmed V and J ends, which lost 4 bases and 6 bases, there was a span of 13 bases. CDR3 region: CASSSLQQINSPLHF. The CDR3 DNA reads as TGTGCCAGCAGTTCGCTCCAGCAGATTAATTCACCCCTCCACTTT.

This chain uses TRBV7-9 with TRBJ2-7; 7 bases align to TRBD2. The CDR3 is 14 residues long. Germline values: CDR1 SEHNR, CDR2 FQNEAQ (reference sequence). J was trimmed by 4 bases and V by 5 bases; bases with no gene match: 8. The CDR3 DNA reads as TGTGCCAGCAGCCCTAGGGGTAGCGGGTACGAGCAGTACTTC. It specifies CASSPRGSGYEQYF. The full variable domain, rest sourced from reference TRBV7-9 and TRBJ2-7, is DTGVSQNPRHKITKRGQNVTFRCDPISEHNRLYWYRQTLGQGPEFLTYFQNEAQLEKSRLLSDRFSAERPKGSFSTLEIQRTEQGDSAMYLCASSPRGSGYEQYFGPGTRLTVT.

This rearrangement joins TRBV6-5 to TRBJ2-1, with D possibly TRBD1 on 6 matching bases. Germline V CDR1 and CDR2: MNHEY, SVGAGI. The ends were cut back, 2 bases at V and 9 bases at J, with 17 bases in the middle. The CDR3 sequence is 15 residues long. The CDR3 DNA reads as TGTGCCAGCAGTTACGGGCAGGGGCAAATTTTTGAGCAGTTCTTC. Translated, it gives CASSYGQGQIFEQFF.

The V call is TRBV9, the J call TRBJ2-7; 8 bases are a match to TRBD1. Per the germline V gene, CDR1 is SGDLS and CDR2 is YYNGEE. CDR3 size: 15 residues. V trimming: 0 bases; J trimming: 4 bases; junction bases outside the gene matches: 6. CDR3 loop: CASSVAGRGPYEQYF. DNA of the CDR3: TGTGCCAGCAGCGTAGCGGGCAGGGGGCCGTACGAGCAGTACTTC.

The rearrangement joins TRBV29-1 to TRBJ2-5; D not resolved. With the DNA end fitting TRBJ2-7 better, the J assignment may be wrong. This CDR3 region has 13 residues. Germline lookup yields CDR1 SQVTM and CDR2 ANQGSEA. The DNA of the CDR3 is TGCAGCGTTGAAGACACAGACTCCTACGAGCAGTACTTC. Translated: CSVEDTDSYEQYF.

The chain is built from TRBV6-4 and TRBJ1-2, with TRBD1 as a possible D gene (5 bases). CDR1 and CDR2 (germline): MRHNA, SNTAGT. The CDR3 spans 15 residues. Trimming took 0 bases from V and 5 from J, leaving 13 bases between them. CDR3 sequence reads: CASSDSGQGGYGYTF. CDR3 coding DNA: TGTGCCAGCAGTGACTCGGGGCAGGGAGGGTATGGCTACACCTTC.

This chain connects TRBV4-1 to TRBJ2-1, with D unclear. V was cut by 0 bases and J by 9 bases, with 12 bases left in between. The germline V gene has CDR1 MGHRA and CDR2 YSYEKL. The CDR3 sequence is 14 residues long. Here the CDR3 reads CASSQEVRDTEQFF. The CDR3 coding sequence is TGCGCCAGCAGCCAAGAAGTGCGAGACACTGAGCAGTTCTTC.

The rearrangement joins TRBV4-1 to TRBJ2-7; D possibly corresponds to TRBD1 (5 bases). V was trimmed by 1 base and J by 0 bases, leaving 10 bases between them. Germline V gene lookup returns CDR1 MGHRA and CDR2 YSYEKL. The CDR3 contains 15 residues. The CDR3 DNA sequence: TGCGCCAGCAGCCAAGCGCAGGGATTCTCCTACGAGCAGTACTTC. Protein sequence: CASSQAQGFSYEQYF.

The V call is TRBV9, the J call TRBJ1-2, with a weak D call TRBD1 (5 bases). Trimming stripped 3 bases from V and 7 bases from J, with 16 bases between. The CDR3 loop spans 14 amino acids. CDR1 is SGDLS, CDR2 YYNGEE, per germline. The CDR3 loop is CASSAWGRGGGYTF. The DNA for the CDR3 is TGTGCCAGCAGCGCTTGGGGGAGAGGTGGTGGCTACACCTTC. The whole variable domain, filled in from reference TRBV9 and TRBJ1-2, reads DSGVTQTPKHLITATGQRVTLRCSPRSGDLSVYWYQQSLDQGLQFLIQYYNGEERAKGNILERFSAQQFPDLHSELNLSSLELGDSALYFCASSAWGRGGGYTFGSGTRLTVV.

The V and J genes are TRBV27 and TRBJ1-3, with 9 bases identical to TRBD1. Germline V gene lookup returns CDR1 MNHEY and CDR2 SMNVEV (reference sequence). This CDR3 region has 16 residues. V shed 3 bases and J 0 bases; nucleotides not matched to a gene: 3. CDR3 region: CASSLTGGNSGNTIYF. CDR3 in DNA: TGTGCCAGCAGTTTGACAGGGGGTAACTCTGGAAACACCATATATTTT.

CDR3 sequence (DNA): TGTGCCAGCAGTTTCGGGACTGGGAACTATGGCTACACCTTC. Its protein is CASSFGTGNYGYTF. J is TRBJ1-2 and V is TRBV6-5, with TRBD1 as a possible D gene (5 bases). V lost 4 bases, J lost 2 bases, and 11 bases lay in between. This CDR3 contains 14 residues. CDR1 MNHEY and CDR2 SVGAGI come from the germline V gene.

The genes are TRBV11-2 and TRBJ2-2; D might be TRBD1 (6 bases). The germline V and J ends were trimmed by 3 bases and 6 bases, with 8 bases remaining between them. Germline-derived CDR1 and CDR2 are SGHAT and FQNNGV. The CDR3 has 13 amino acids. The CDR3, as DNA: TGTGCCAGCAGCTTGGGGGCTGCCGGGGAGCTGTTTTTT. This sequence encodes CASSLGAAGELFF.

Notes on this clone: One end of the junction fails to match germline, which may point to a read error. The CDR3 sequence is CASTQSQEGPTEAFF. The CDR3 DNA follows: TGTGCCAGCACCCAATCACAGGAAGGGCCGACTGAAGCTTTCTTT. The V call is TRBV16, the J call TRBJ1-1, with D possibly matching TRBD1 (5 bases). The CDR3 is 15 amino acids. Per germline, CDR1 KGHSY and CDR2 FQNENV.

The chain has TRBV9 and TRBJ1-3, with 7 bases lining up with TRBD1. Germline lookup yields CDR1 SGDLS and CDR2 YYNGEE. V lost 0 bases, J lost 0 bases, and 6 bases stayed unmatched. There are 17 residues in the CDR3. The CDR3 nucleotides are TGTGCCAGCAGCGTAGTGTCGGGACAGAGCTCTGGAAACACCATATATTTT. This gives the protein CASSVVSGQSSGNTIYF.